This TCR beta chain was observed in a study of blood T cell repertoires in COVID-19. Followed longitudinally, the Seattle patients had been enrolled during active infection. The method was immunoSEQ multiplex PCR; TCRdb's version includes in-frame clones alone and lacks a portion of them. The table has around 260,000 clones, under 85% seen once; the top ten hold 0.7% to 0.9%. The V gene lost 3 bases and the J gene lost 0 bases, with 8 bases spanning the gap. The CDR3 totals 15 residues. Germline V gene lookup returns CDR1 LGHDT and CDR2 YNNKEL (reference sequence). The chain uses TRBV3-1 (or the pseudogene TRBV3-2) and TRBJ1-4; D is possibly TRBD1 (5 bases). The TCR originated in a human donor with COVID-19, enrolled during active disease. The donor label of this sample is uncertain. The source material was peripheral blood. Written as DNA, the CDR3 is TGTGCCAGCAGCCAGGGGGGGGCAACTAATGAAAAACTGTTTTTT. Residues: CASSQGGATNEKLFF.